A selection of T cell receptor beta chains follows, all from one sample in a study of early T cells in non-severe SARS-CoV-2 infection. TCRdb reprocessed the 5' RACE reads with MiXCR, giving one entry per CDR3 protein. Of 50,000 to 60,000 distinct CDR3 sequences listed, approximately 8% were seen once; the top ten hold about 3.2%. Sequences were obtained from whole blood. The source is an adult who was a healthcare worker with PCR-confirmed SARS-CoV-2 infection or an uninfected control (not recorded which). CDR3s include the opening cysteine and the closing phenylalanine or tryptophan. Each record gives: V gene, clone size, D gene, J gene, CDR3 DNA, CDR3 protein. A D gene is named only where the DNA matches it firmly. A clone size is listed for some rows: how often the clone was seen (once, few, many), or a class if it is expanded.

TRBV6-5,many,NA,TRBJ1-2,TGTGCCAGCAGTTCCTTCGACGGTAACTATGGCTACACCTTC,CASSSFDGNYGYTF
TRBV28,many,TRBD2,TRBJ2-5,TGTGCCAGCAGTTTCCGAGGACTAGCGGGAGGAGCTGAGACCCAGTACTTC,CASSFRGLAGGAETQYF
TRBV6-5,many,NA,TRBJ1-3,TGTGCCAGCAGTTATTCTGAGGGCTCTGGAAACACCATATATTTT,CASSYSEGSGNTIYF
TRBV20-1,many,TRBD2,TRBJ2-1,TGCAGTGCTCAGGGACTAGCGGGACCACAAGAGCAGTTCTTC,CSAQGLAGPQEQFF
TRBV29-1,few,TRBD1,TRBJ2-2,TGCAGCGTTGAAATTGGACAGGGGGGGACCGGGGAGCTGTTTTTT,CSVEIGQGGTGELFF
TRBV7-9,few,NA,TRBJ1-1,TGTGCCAGCAGCCCACTTTGGACAGTGGACACTGAAGCTTTCTTT,CASSPLWTVDTEAFF
TRBV11-2,many,TRBD1,TRBJ2-5,TGTGCCAGCAGCTCCTACAGGGGACAAGAGACCCAGTACTTC,CASSSYRGQETQYF
TRBV5-1,many,TRBD2,TRBJ2-5,TGCGCCAGCAGCCCCAGCGGGGCCCAAGAGACCCAGTACTTC,CASSPSGAQETQYF
TRBV19,NA,NA,TRBJ2-7,TGTGCCAGTAGTACCGGGTCACTGGGGCAGTACTTC,CASSTGSLGQYF
TRBV27,many,TRBD2,TRBJ2-1,TGTGCCAGCAGTTTTAAGGGACTAGTCGGCAATGAGCAGTTCTTC,CASSFKGLVGNEQFF
TRBV6-5,NA,NA,TRBJ2-6,TGTGCCAGCAGTTACTCTGGAGCCAGGAGCAACGTCCTGACTTTC,CASSYSGARSNVLTF
TRBV5-8,few,NA,TRBJ1-1,TGTGCCAGCAGCTTCCACGCTGAAGCTTTCTTT,CASSFHAEAFF
TRBV24-1,many,NA,TRBJ2-1,TGTGCCACCAGTGATTCTTTCTCCTACAATGAGCAGTTCTTC,CATSDSFSYNEQFF
TRBV27,many,NA,TRBJ2-1,TGTGCCAGCAGCCAGGGGGGGGCGAACAATGAGCAGTTCTTC,CASSQGGANNEQFF
TRBV7-3,few,TRBD2,TRBJ2-7,TGTGCCAGCTGCAAACGACTAGCTTTGTACGAGCAGTACTTC,CASCKRLALYEQYF
TRBV28,many,TRBD1,TRBJ2-7,TGTGCCAGCAGCTTACCGGACAGGGCGTACGAGCAGTACTTC,CASSLPDRAYEQYF
TRBV28,many,NA,TRBJ2-5,TGTGCCAGCAGTTTATCGCGGGAGACCCAGTACTTC,CASSLSRETQYF
TRBV28,few,NA,TRBJ2-7,TGTGCCAGCAGTTTAGAGGCCTCCCCAGAGCAGTACTTC,CASSLEASPEQYF
TRBV9,many,TRBD2,TRBJ2-7,TGTGCCAGCAGCGTAGGTGGTAGCGGGAGCTACGAGCAGTACTTC,CASSVGGSGSYEQYF
TRBV4-2,many,TRBD1,TRBJ1-1,TGTGCCAGCAGCCGAAGGACAGGAGACGCTGAAGCTTTCTTT,CASSRRTGDAEAFF
TRBV12-3/TRBV12-4,few,NA,TRBJ2-1,TGTGCCAGCAGTTTATCCCCGGGGCAGGGAGCGATTGAGCAGTTCTTC,CASSLSPGQGAIEQFF
TRBV6-5,medium-sized,TRBD1,TRBJ1-5,TGTGCCAGCAGTCGAAGAAGGGACAGGGAGGATCAGCCCCAGCATTTT,CASSRRRDREDQPQHF
TRBV15,many,NA,TRBJ1-5,TGTGCCACCAGCGCTCCGCCCGAACGTCAGCCCCAGCATTTT,CATSAPPERQPQHF
TRBV2,few,NA,TRBJ1-3,TGTGCCAGCAGTGAGTGGATAGGTTTGGACGGAAACACCATATATTTT,CASSEWIGLDGNTIYF
TRBV21-1,many,NA,TRBJ1-3,TGTGCCAGCAGCAAAGTTTGGTGGGACAGGCCGGATACCGGAAACACCATATATTTT,CASSKVWWDRPDTGNTIYF
TRBV2,NA,TRBD2,TRBJ2-1,TGTGCCAGCACCCGACTAGCGAGGGACAATGAGCAGTTCTTC,CASTRLARDNEQFF
TRBV21-1,many,NA,TRBJ2-3,TGTGCCAGCAGCAAAACGAGACAGGGAGCAGATACGCAGTATTTT,CASSKTRQGADTQYF
TRBV29-1,many,NA,TRBJ1-1,TGCAGCGTTTCCGGGGGCGCTGGGACTGAAGCTTTCTTT,CSVSGGAGTEAFF
TRBV7-3,NA,NA,TRBJ2-1,TGTGCCAGCAGCTTGGAGGGGCGCGGCAATGAGCAGTTCTTC,CASSLEGRGNEQFF
TRBV28,few,TRBD1,TRBJ1-1,TGTGCCAGCAGAAGACAGGGAGGTACTGAAGCTTTCTTT,CASRRQGGTEAFF
TRBV5-1,NA,TRBD1,TRBJ2-3,TGCGCCAGCTCCACCGGGACAGGGTCAGATACGCAGTATTTT,CASSTGTGSDTQYF
TRBV20-1,NA,NA,TRBJ2-7,TGCAGTGCTAGGGAATACGAGCAGTACTTC,CSAREYEQYF
TRBV7-9,NA,TRBD1,TRBJ2-2,TGTGCCACCTTCCGGACAGGGGAAACCGGGGAGCTGTTTTTT,CATFRTGETGELFF
TRBV10-2,many,TRBD1,TRBJ1-2,TGCGCCAGCAGTGAGTCGGGGACAGGGCCGGGCTATGGCTACACCTTC,CASSESGTGPGYGYTF
TRBV11-1,few,TRBD1,TRBJ2-1,TGTGCCAGCAGCCTACAGGGGGCGCAGAATGAGCAGTTCTTC,CASSLQGAQNEQFF
TRBV7-8,NA,TRBD1,TRBJ2-5,TGTGCCAGCAGCGCAGGGGGAGAGACCCAGTACTTC,CASSAGGETQYF
TRBV2,few,NA,TRBJ2-7,TGTGCCAGCGGCTCCGGGACCTCGGGATCCGAGCAGTACTTC,CASGSGTSGSEQYF
TRBV20-1,many,TRBD2,TRBJ2-5,TGCAGTGCTAGAGTGGCTAGCGGACAAGAGACCCAGTACTTC,CSARVASGQETQYF
TRBV20-1,few,TRBD2,TRBJ2-4,TGCAGTGCTAGACCTATAGGGGGGACTAGCGGGATGAGGGACATTCAGTACTTC,CSARPIGGTSGMRDIQYF
TRBV2,few,TRBD2,TRBJ2-7,TGTGTCGGCGGACTAGCGGGAGGGCAGTACTTC,CVGGLAGGQYF
TRBV11-2,NA,NA,TRBJ2-3,TGTGCCAGCAGTTCAGACTTTAGCACAGATACGCAGTATTTT,CASSSDFSTDTQYF
TRBV7-6,few,NA,TRBJ1-5,TGTGCCAGCAGCTTAGCGGCAGCGGGGAATCAGCCCCAGCATTTT,CASSLAAAGNQPQHF
TRBV15,NA,TRBD2,TRBJ2-1,TGTGCCACCAGCATGCACCTAGCGGGAGGCTACAATGAGCAGTTCTTC,CATSMHLAGGYNEQFF